Below, one T cell receptor (beta chain) is given with its context. Its antigen specificity is not known. The input lacks base qualities; no much larger clone sits a single base away. This sample stems from a study of shared clonotypes between healthy human individuals (dated by TCRdb to the early 2020s). At the level of the whole study: A couple of women and a few men aged 18 to 49 years were included in the cohort. For each donor, three plates each were used for CD4 naive and CD4 memory, two plates were used for CD8 naive, and one plate was used for CD8 memory. To estimate repertoire size and how much clonotypes are shared between individuals, the study performed deep sequencing of blood TCR repertoires from roughly five healthy adults. To increase sequencing depth and limit assay-specific biases, different laboratories used diverse techniques to prepare libraries and sequence TCR repertoires. Leukapheresis yielded between about 0.9 and 9 billion PBMCs per donor. Summary of the overall study and its limitations: The genetic and exposure-history diversity represented was limited by the small number of donors. Compared with non-shared clonotypes, the clonotypes found in all four sorted-subset donors had higher generation probabilities. Rarefaction of sorted-subset datasets indicated incomplete sequencing despite the large sequencing depth. Sampling was limited to blood, and TCR repertoires in tissue likely differ from TCR repertoires in blood. Larger estimated clonotype richness was generally found for naive subsets than for memory subsets. Pairwise subsampling led to the expectation that sequencing depth would affect the degree of clonotype sharing among donors. Around 5% of naive CD4, roughly 3.5% of naive CD8, approximately 2.2% of memory CD4, and around 0.42% of memory CD8 clonotypes were shared across several donors.

V loses 2 bases, J loses 5 bases, and the germline ends lie 12 bases apart. The CDR3 starts with the cysteine, ends with the phenylalanine, and has 14 residues. Only the CDR3 DNA is retained, 42 bases long and in frame from the first base. CDR1 and CDR2 are drawn from the germline V gene: MNHEY, SVGAGI. TCR CDR3 regions were amplified from genomic DNA by multiplex PCR using the deep immunoSEQ assay. Extracted genomic DNA from each cell subset was spread evenly across all wells of several immunoSEQ 96-well plates, with each plate serving as a replicate. For sorted subsets, each replicate PCR was loaded with 200 ng genomic DNA, equivalent to 25,000 to 30,000 T cell genomes. The purified libraries were quantified using a Qubit 3.0 fluorometer, sized with a Bioanalyzer 2100, and then quantified again using the KAPA Library Quantification kit. A separate single-read 150-cycle Illumina NextSeq 550 flow cell was used to sequence each immunoSEQ 96-well plate. As for the authors' bioinformatics: Because the immunoSEQ output included only junctional sequences and no quality scores, the filtering could not be the same as the filtering used for full-length reads. To assign V/J genes and CDR3, sequences were annotated against IMGT germline references using PyIR, a Python wrapper for IgBLAST v1.9. Reads were removed for weak V/J assignments (E-value above 1e-6), missing CDR3, stop codons, out-of-frame junctions, or ambiguous translated residues. V3J clonotypes were defined by identical inferred V gene, J gene, and CDR3 amino acid sequence. To compute the percentage overlap between repertoires, the number of shared unique clonotypes was divided by the size of the smaller repertoire. Repertoire richness was assessed with RTK rarefaction, the Chao1 estimator, and Recon v2.1 estimates of unobserved clonotypes. Generation probabilities were computed with OLGA for all TCRbeta clonotypes obtained by the gDNA method from a few donors. Entries here come from immuneACCESS through TCRdb and include only in-frame sequences with V and J called. Some clones fail to appear in such tables; in the studies checked, an unresolved V gene covers under half of the shortfall, and the cause of the remainder is unknown. That table is the source of V, J and clone size, and D and trimming were worked out from the DNA. The sample table contains just over 2,000,000 clones; only one count was recorded for approximately 94% of them. The ten biggest clones cover about 1.1% of the sample.

CD8 naive samples were obtained by positive selection for CCR7 among CD45RO-negative cells, yielding a CD45RA+CCR7+ population from which TemRA cells were excluded. Donors were healthy HIV-negative adults with no recently reported acute infections or vaccinations. Only Caucasian adults living in Nashville, Tennessee, USA were represented among the donors. Blood was obtained by leukapheresis, after which PBMCs were separated by Ficoll-Histopaque density gradient centrifugation and cryopreserved in liquid nitrogen vapor phase. Analytical flow cytometry was used to check the purity and quantity of every magnetically sorted T cell population. Each sorted fraction had its genomic DNA isolated and then quantified by UV absorbance on a Nanodrop 2000c.

This TCR derives from a man aged 18-30 years in good health. The chain links TRBV6-5 with TRBJ1-1; the D segment could be TRBD1, given 5 matching bases. The sample taken for sequencing was naive CD8+ T cells sorted from blood. Per the publication, the cell subset or site label means: CD45RA+CCR7+. CDR3 region: CASSYGGFGTEAFF. In nucleotide form, the sequence is TGTGCCAGCAGTTACGGGGGATTTGGGACTGAAGCTTTCTTT.